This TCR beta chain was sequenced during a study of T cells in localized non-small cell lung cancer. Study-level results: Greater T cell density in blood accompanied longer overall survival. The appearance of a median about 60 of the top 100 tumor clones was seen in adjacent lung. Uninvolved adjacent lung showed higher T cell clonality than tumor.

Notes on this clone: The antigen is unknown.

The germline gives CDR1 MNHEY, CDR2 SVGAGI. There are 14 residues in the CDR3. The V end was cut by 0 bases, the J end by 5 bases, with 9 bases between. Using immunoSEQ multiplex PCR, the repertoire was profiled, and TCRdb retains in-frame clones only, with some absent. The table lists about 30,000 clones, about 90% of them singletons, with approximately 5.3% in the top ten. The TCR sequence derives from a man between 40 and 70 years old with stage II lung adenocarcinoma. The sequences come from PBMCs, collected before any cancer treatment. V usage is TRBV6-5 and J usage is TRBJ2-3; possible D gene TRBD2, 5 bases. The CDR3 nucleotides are TGTGCCAGCAGTTACTCCGGGGTGCTAGATACGCAGTATTTT. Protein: CASSYSGVLDTQYF.